One and the same sample provided the 9 T cell receptor beta chains below, sequenced in a study of cytomegalovirus exposure and HLA in healthy donors (dated by TCRdb to 2016 to 2017). The method was the immunoSEQ multiplex PCR assay. The multiplex PCR relied on a mix of 60 forward primers for TCR Vbeta segments and 13 reverse primers for TCR Jbeta segments. TCRdb stores this immuneACCESS table with in-frame sequences only. Part of the clones is absent; in the studies checked, under half of the shortfall reflects unresolved V genes, and no reason is known for the rest. This sample comprises roughly 140,000 clones, around 80% of them detected only once. Roughly 2.2% of the sample goes to the ten largest clones. The sample taken for sequencing was PBMCs. These TCRs come from a man aged 25-45 years in good health and CMV-seronegative.

The chain carries TRBV5-1 and TRBJ1-1; no clear D gene. The V gene lost 0 bases and the J gene lost 1 base, with 7 bases spanning the gap. Germline CDR1 is SGHRS and CDR2 is YFSETQ. The CDR3 is made up of 14 amino acids. CDR3 sequence: CASSLAVPNTEAFF. In DNA, the CDR3 is TGCGCCAGCAGCTTGGCCGTCCCGAACACTGAAGCTTTCTTT.

The chain joins TRBV5-1 to TRBJ2-2, with D perhaps TRBD2 (7 bases). V shed 4 bases and J shed 6 bases, with 16 bases lying between them. Germline CDR1 reads SGHRS; CDR2 reads YFSETQ. This CDR3 is 15 amino acids long. CDR3: CASSRGARGSGELFF. The CDR3 DNA is TGCGCCAGCAGCCGGGGGGCCAGGGGATCCGGGGAGCTGTTTTTT.

The gene calls are TRBV20-1 and TRBJ2-1; D possibly corresponds to TRBD2 (6 bases). The CDR3 has 11 residues. CDR1 and CDR2 from the germline V gene are DFQATT and SNEGSKA (reference sequence). Trimming pared 6 bases from V and 7 bases from J, leaving 10 bases between. The CDR3 here is CSATSRNEQFF. The CDR3, as DNA: TGCAGTGCAACTAGCAGGAATGAGCAGTTCTTC.

The rearrangement uses TRBV5-1 and TRBJ2-7, with 10 bases fitting TRBD1. V was clipped by 0 bases and J by 0 bases; unmatched bases: 3. The CDR3 loop spans 16 amino acids. From germline, CDR1 is SGHRS and CDR2 YFSETQ. CDR3 nucleotide sequence: TGCGCCAGCAGCTTGGAGGGGACAGGGGTCTCCTACGAGCAGTACTTC. Translation: CASSLEGTGVSYEQYF.

The rearrangement uses TRBV7-8 and TRBJ1-5; D is uncertain. The germline V and J ends were trimmed by 0 bases and 2 bases, with 14 bases remaining between them. Germline lookup yields CDR1 SGHVS and CDR2 FQNEAQ. The CDR3 has 17 amino acids. This CDR3 is CASSLALLYGGNQPQHF. DNA for the CDR3: TGTGCCAGCAGCTTAGCGCTACTATACGGGGGCAATCAGCCCCAGCATTTT.

This clone was detected ten times or more. The chain employs TRBV29-1 and TRBJ1-1; TRBD1 aligns across 7 bases. Germline V lookup: CDR1 SQVTM, CDR2 ANQGSEA. J was trimmed by 2 bases and V by 5 bases; bases with no gene match: 5. This CDR3 region has 13 residues. CDR3 in DNA: TGCAGCGTTAGGGCAGGGGGAAACACTGAAGCTTTCTTT. Its translation is CSVRAGGNTEAFF.

V and J are TRBV30 and TRBJ1-5, with 7 bases identical to TRBD1. Trimming took 8 bases from V and 1 from J; bases not matched to a gene: 11. CDR1 and CDR2 (germline): GTSNPN, SVGIG (reference sequence). CDR3 length: 15 residues. DNA for the CDR3: TGTGCCCTGGAAGTAGGGGGCTTAAGCAATCAGCCCCAGCATTTT. It specifies CALEVGGLSNQPQHF.

The genes are TRBV7-8 and TRBJ2-5; 8 nucleotides align to TRBD2. The CDR3 totals 15 residues. Germline loops: CDR1 SGHVS, CDR2 FQNEAQ. With 3 bases clipped from V and 0 bases from J, the junction kept 3 bases outside the gene matches. The chain's CDR3 is CASSFGGGNQETQYF. The CDR3 nucleotides read TGTGCCAGCAGCTTCGGCGGGGGGAACCAAGAGACCCAGTACTTC. Full variable domain (missing parts from reference TRBV7-8 and TRBJ2-5): GAGVSQSPRYKVAKRGQDVALRCDPISGHVSLFWYQQALGQGPEFLTYFQNEAQLDKSGLPSDRFFAERPEGSVSTLKIQRTQQEDSAVYLCASSFGGGNQETQYFGPGTRLLVL.

This clone was observed a single time. The chain joins TRBV23-1 to TRBJ2-5, with 7 bases matching TRBD1. TRBV23-1 is annotated as an ORF whose role is uncertain. This CDR3 spans 17 amino acids. J was trimmed by 3 bases and V by 2 bases; bases with no gene match: 12. This CDR3 reads CASSQQAVWDRKETQYF. The CDR3 DNA sequence: TGCGCCAGCAGTCAACAGGCTGTATGGGACAGAAAAGAGACCCAGTACTTC.